This TCR beta chain was captured by sequencing in a study of T cell responses to AZD1222 COVID-19 vaccine. Method: immunoSEQ multiplex PCR; TCRdb's copy keeps in-frame clones and lacks some. The sample yields over 100,000 clones, roughly 89% seen once. Germline V lookup: CDR1 SGHNT, CDR2 YYREEE (reference sequence). This CDR3 comprises 15 residues. V was pared by 3 bases and J by 4 bases, with 6 bases of the junction left unmatched. Comments on this clone: Its antigen is unknown.

Findings of the study overall: Repertoire sampling occurred only after the peak T cell response.

The sequence was obtained from an adult in good health. V is TRBV5-4 and J is TRBJ2-5; 10 nucleotides match TRBD2. Sequencing used peripheral blood, obtained on day 0 of AZD1222 vaccination. For the CDR3, the DNA is TGTGCCAGCAGCTCCAGCGGGGGGGCACGAGAGACCCAGTACTTC. It encodes CASSSSGGARETQYF.